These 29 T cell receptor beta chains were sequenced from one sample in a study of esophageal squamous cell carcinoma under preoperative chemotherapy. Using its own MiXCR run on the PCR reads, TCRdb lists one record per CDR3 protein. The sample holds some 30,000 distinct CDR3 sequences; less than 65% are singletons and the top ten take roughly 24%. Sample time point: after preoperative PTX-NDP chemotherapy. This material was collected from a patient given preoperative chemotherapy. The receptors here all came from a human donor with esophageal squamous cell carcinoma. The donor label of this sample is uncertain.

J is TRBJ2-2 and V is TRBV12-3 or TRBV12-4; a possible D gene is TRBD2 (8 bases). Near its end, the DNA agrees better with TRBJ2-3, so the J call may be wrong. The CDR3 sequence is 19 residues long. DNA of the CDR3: TGTGCCAGCAGTTTAGCGTCCCTTAGCGGGGCTGTGAACACAGGGGAGCAGTATTTT. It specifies CASSLASLSGAVNTGEQYF.

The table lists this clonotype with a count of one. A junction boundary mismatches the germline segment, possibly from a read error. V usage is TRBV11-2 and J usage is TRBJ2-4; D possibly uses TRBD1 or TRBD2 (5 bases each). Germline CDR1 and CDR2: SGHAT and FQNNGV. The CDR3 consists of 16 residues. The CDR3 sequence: CASSLAGLGAKDTQYF. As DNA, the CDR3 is TGTGCCAGCAGCTTAGCGGGGCTGGGAGCCAAAGATACGCAGTATTTC.

This CDR3 reads CASSGYGTGSPLEQYF. The CDR3 bases are TGTGCCAGTAGTGGATACGGGACAGGGAGTCCGTTAGAGCAGTACTTC. The chain joins TRBV19 to TRBJ2-7, with 9 bases lining up with TRBD1. This CDR3 is built from 16 residues. Germline assignment: CDR1 LNHDA and CDR2 SQIVND (reference sequence). The ends lost 5 bases at V and 7 bases at J; junction bases unmatched: 15.

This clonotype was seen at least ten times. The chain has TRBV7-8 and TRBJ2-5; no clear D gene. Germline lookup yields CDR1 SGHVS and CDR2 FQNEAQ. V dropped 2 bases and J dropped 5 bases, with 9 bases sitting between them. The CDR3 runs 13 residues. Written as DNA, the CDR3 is TGTGCCAGCAGCTTAACCGTGTCGGAGACCCAGTACTTC. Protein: CASSLTVSETQYF.

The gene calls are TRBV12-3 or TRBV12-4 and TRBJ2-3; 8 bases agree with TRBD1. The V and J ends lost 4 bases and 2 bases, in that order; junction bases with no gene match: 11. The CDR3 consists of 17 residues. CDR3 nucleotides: TGTGCCAGCAGTTCCACCCCAGGGGGCGGTCACACAGATACGCAGTATTTT. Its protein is CASSSTPGGGHTDTQYF.

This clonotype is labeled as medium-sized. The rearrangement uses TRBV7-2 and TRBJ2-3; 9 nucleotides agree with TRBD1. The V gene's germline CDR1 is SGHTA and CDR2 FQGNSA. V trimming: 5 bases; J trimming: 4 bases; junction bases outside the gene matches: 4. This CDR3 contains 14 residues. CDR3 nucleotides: TGTGCCAGCAGCCCGGACAGGGGTGCAGATACGCAGTATTTT. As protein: CASSPDRGADTQYF.

The CDR3 sequence is CASRASGRGATNTQYF. CDR3 nucleotides: TGTGCGAGCCGCGCCTCGGGGCGGGGGGCCACAAACACGCAGTACTTC. The chain is built from TRBV12-3 or TRBV12-4 and TRBJ2-3; 8 nucleotides align to TRBD2. The J call may be in error: the DNA end matches TRBJ2-7 better. This CDR3 has 16 amino acids.

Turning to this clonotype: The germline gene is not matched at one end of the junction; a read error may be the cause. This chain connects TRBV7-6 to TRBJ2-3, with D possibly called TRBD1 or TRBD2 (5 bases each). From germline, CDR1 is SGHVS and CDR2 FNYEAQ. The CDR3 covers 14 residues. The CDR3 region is CASRGVGATDTQYF. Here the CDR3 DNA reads TGTGCCAGCAGGGGGGTGGGAGCCACAGATACGCAGTATTTC.

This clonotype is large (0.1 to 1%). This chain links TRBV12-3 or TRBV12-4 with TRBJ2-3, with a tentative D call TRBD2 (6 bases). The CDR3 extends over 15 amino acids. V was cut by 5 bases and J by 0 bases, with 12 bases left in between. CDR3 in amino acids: CASSHAGLSTDTQYF. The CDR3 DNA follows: TGTGCCAGCAGTCATGCGGGGCTAAGCACAGATACGCAGTATTTT.

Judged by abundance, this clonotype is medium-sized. The CDR3 sequence: CASSLRETQYF. CDR3 nucleotide sequence: TGTGCCAGCAGTTTAAGGGAGACCCAGTACTTC. V is TRBV12-3 or TRBV12-4 and J is TRBJ2-5; D ambiguous. The V and J ends lost 2 bases and 5 bases respectively, with 3 bases between them. The CDR3 is 11 residues long.

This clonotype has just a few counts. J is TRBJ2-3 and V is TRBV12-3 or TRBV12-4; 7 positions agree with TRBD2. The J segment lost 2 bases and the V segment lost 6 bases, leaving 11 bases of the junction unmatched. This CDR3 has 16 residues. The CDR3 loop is CASSLVLADLTDTQYF. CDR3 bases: TGTGCCAGCAGCCTAGTTCTAGCGGACCTCACAGATACGCAGTATTTT.

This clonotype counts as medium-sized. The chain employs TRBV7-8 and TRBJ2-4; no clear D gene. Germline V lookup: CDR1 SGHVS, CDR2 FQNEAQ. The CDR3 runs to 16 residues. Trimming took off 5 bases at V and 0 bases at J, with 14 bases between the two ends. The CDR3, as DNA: TGTGCCAGCAGCCCCAGAAACCCCCTAGCCAAAAACATTCAGTACTTC. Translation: CASSPRNPLAKNIQYF.

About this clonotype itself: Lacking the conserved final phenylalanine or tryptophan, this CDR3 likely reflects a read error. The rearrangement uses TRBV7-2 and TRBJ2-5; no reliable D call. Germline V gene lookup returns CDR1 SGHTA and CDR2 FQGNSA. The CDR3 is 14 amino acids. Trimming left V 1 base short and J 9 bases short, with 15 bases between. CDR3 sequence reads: CASSLDPALRSQYL. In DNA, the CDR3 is TGTGCCAGCAGCTTAGATCCAGCCTTAAGGTCCCAGTACTTG.

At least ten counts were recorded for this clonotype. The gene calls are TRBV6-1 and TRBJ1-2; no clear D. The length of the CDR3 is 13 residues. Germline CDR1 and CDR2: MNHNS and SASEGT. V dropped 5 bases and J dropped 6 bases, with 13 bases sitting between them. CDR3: CASSPTFSHGYTF. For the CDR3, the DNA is TGTGCCAGCAGTCCCACATTTTCCCATGGCTACACCTTC.

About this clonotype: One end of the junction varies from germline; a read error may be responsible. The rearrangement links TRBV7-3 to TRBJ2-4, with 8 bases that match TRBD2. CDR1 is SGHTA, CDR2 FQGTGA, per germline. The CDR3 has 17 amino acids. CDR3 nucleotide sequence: TGTGCCAGCAGCCGCAACCCGGGGCGGGGGGCCAAAAACACGCAGTATTTC. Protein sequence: CASSRNPGRGAKNTQYF.

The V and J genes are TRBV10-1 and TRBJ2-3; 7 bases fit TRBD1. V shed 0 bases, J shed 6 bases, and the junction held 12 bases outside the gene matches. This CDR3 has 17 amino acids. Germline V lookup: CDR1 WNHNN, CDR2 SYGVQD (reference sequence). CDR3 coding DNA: TGCGCCAGCAGTGAGTCGGCCTCGCGACAGGGCCGGGATACGCAGTATTTT. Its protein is CASSESASRQGRDTQYF.

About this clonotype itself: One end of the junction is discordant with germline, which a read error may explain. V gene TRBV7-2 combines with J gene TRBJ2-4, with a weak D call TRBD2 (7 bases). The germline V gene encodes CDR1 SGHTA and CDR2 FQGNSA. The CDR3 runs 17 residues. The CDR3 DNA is TGTGCCAGCAGCTGCGTCCCGGGGGGCGGAGGCACAGATATGCAGTATTTC. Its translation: CASSCVPGGGGTDMQYF.

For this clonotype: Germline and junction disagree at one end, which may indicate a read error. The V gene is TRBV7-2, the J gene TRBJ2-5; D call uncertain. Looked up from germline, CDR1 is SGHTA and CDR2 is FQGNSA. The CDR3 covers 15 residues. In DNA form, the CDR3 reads TGTGCCAGCAGCTTAGGTCCGCTGGGCCAAGAGACCCAGCATTTC. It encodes CASSLGPLGQETQHF.

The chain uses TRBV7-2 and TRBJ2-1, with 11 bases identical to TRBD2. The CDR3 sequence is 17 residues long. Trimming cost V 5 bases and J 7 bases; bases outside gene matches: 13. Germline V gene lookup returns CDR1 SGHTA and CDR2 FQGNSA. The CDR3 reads CASSPTRLAGGINEQFF. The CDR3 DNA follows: TGTGCCAGCAGCCCTACTCGTCTAGCGGGAGGAATTAATGAGCAGTTCTTC.

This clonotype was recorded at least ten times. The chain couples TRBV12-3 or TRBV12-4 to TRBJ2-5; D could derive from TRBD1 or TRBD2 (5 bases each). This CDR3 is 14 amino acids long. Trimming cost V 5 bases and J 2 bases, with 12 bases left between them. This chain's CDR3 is CASSGPGRQETQYF. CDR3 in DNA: TGTGCCAGCAGTGGACCGGGACGACAAGAGACCCAGTACTTC.

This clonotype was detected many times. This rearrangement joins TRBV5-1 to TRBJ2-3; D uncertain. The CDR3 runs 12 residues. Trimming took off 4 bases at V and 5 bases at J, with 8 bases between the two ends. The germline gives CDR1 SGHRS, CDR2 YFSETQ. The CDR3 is CASSLLRDTQYF. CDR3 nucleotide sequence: TGCGCCAGCAGCCTCCTTCGAGATACGCAGTATTTT.

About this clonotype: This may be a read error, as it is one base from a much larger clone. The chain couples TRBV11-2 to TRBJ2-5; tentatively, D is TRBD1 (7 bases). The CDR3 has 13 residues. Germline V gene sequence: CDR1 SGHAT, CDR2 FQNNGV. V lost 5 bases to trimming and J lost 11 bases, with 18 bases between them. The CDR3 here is CASSPNRGGEQYF. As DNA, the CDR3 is TGTGCCAGCAGCCCTAACAGGGGAGGTGAGCAGTACTTC.

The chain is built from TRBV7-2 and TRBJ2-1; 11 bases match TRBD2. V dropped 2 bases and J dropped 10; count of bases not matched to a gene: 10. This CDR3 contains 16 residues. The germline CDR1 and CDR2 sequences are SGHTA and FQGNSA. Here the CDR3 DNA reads TGTGCCAGCAGCTTAAAGGGGACTAGCGGACCCTACGAGCAGTTCTTC. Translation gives CASSLKGTSGPYEQFF.

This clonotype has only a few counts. CDR3 in DNA: TGTGCCAGCAGTTCGGCCCGACTGAGCAATCAGCCCCAGCATTTT. The encoded protein is CASSSARLSNQPQHF. V is TRBV6-2 or TRBV6-3 and J is TRBJ1-5, with D uncertain. The CDR3 has 15 residues. Germline assignment: CDR1 MNHEY and CDR2 SVGEGT. V lost 4 bases and J lost 1, with 11 bases in between.

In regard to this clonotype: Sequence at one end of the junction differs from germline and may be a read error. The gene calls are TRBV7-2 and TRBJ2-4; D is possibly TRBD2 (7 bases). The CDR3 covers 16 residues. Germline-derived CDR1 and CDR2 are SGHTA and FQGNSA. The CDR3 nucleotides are TGTGCCAGCGGGGGAGGGGGGGGCCGTGCCCAAGACATCCAGTACTTC. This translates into CASGGGGGRAQDIQYF.

CDR3 protein: CASAAGLDYGYTF. The CDR3 bases are TGTGCCAGCGCGGCAGGCCTTGACTATGGCTACACCTTC. The chain employs TRBV5-4 and TRBJ1-2; no clear D. This CDR3 has 13 residues. Germline V gene sequence: CDR1 SGHNT, CDR2 YYREEE (reference sequence). V gave up 7 bases and J gave up 3 bases, with 13 bases separating them.

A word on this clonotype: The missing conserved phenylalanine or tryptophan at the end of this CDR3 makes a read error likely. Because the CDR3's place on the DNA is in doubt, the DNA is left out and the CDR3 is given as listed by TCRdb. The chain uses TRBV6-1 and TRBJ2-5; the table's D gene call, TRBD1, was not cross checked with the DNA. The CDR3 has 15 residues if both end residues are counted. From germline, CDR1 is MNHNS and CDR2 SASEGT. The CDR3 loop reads CASSMGQGGQETWHS.

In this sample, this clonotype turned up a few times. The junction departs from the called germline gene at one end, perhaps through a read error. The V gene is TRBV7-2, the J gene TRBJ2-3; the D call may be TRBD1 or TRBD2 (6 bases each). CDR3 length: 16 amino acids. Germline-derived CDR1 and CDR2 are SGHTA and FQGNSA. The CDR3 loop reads CASGGRGGRGKDTQYF. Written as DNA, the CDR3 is TGTGCCAGCGGGGGTCGTGGGGGGCGAGGCAAAGATACCCAGTATTTC.

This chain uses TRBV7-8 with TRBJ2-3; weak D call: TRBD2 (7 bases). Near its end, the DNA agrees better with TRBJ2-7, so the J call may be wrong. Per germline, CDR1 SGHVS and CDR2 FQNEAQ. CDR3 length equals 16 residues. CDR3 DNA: TGTGCCAGCAGGGGGAAGGGGGGGGGTATCACAGATACGCAGTACTTC. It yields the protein CASRGKGGGITDTQYF.